The source of this T cell receptor (beta chain) is a study of T cell responses to AZD1222 COVID-19 vaccine (dated by TCRdb to the early 2020s). As for the study more broadly: Because spike-specific TCR depth and breadth did not differ between the two schedules, AZD1222 recipients who got a second dose at roughly 4 weeks were pooled with those who got a second dose at roughly 12 weeks. A total of around 240 trial participants underwent TCR sequencing, of whom more than 200 had received two doses of AZD1222 and around 26 had received two doses of the MenACWY control vaccine. Trial participants were enrolled by age into subgroups of 18-55, 56-69 and 70-plus years, and roughly 160, 29 and 62 TCR-sequenced participants, respectively, were included in these subgroups. Broad study findings and their caveats: The whole spike protein was spanned by vaccine-associated CD4 TCRs, and dominant responses were seen in regions 160-218 and 743-854. Reportedly, close to half of the unique spike-specific TCRs recognized epitopes lying outside the regions that are mutated in the B.1.351 and B.1.1.7 variants. After two AZD1222 doses, spike-specific TCR breadth and depth were significantly higher than at day 0 and than in MenACWY recipients. Participants were mostly white British and included more females than males, and it was suggested by the authors that clonal diversity may have been underestimated. Conclusions about previously exposed vaccinees are limited, since just five or six AZD1222 recipients were seropositive for SARS-CoV-2 at baseline. No day 14 peak-response samples were available, so repertoires were characterized only after the peak T cell response. In the small 56-69-year group, the increase in depth fell short of significance, most likely because of low power.

The time point label on this specimen signifies: baseline before first vaccination. Samples from vaccinated people were obtained from the UK trials COV001 and COV002, which included a single-blind randomized controlled phase 2/3 trial of AZD1222 (ChAdOx1 nCoV-19) in healthy adults. For TCRbeta chain sequencing, PBMC samples from trial participants were taken at day 0 and at day 28 after the second dose. The CDR3 regions of human TCRbeta chains were subjected to immunosequencing. Per the authors' processing: TCRs in the repertoires were compared against a reference library of SARS-CoV-2-specific TCRs that had been generated with the MIRA antigen-specificity platform. Breadth meant the fraction of unique TCRs that were SARS-CoV-2-associated, whereas depth meant the fraction of total T cells that were SARS-CoV-2-associated. Using the MIRA data, each spike-specific TCR was mapped to the spike region that the TCR reacts to and placed in a CD4 or CD8 class. Log10-transformed breadth and depth values were compared by one-way ANOVA with Sidak's multiple comparisons tests. The immuneACCESS repertoire file appears here via TCRdb, limited to in-frame rearrangements. These files lack a portion of the clones; in checked studies, under half of the deficit traces to unresolved V genes, and the cause of the others is not known. The V and J calls and clone size are taken from that table; D and trimming were inferred from the DNA. For this sample there are around 30,000 clones; approximately 93% appear just once. 8.1% of the sample belongs to the ten largest clones.

Remarks on this clone: Its antigen is not yet known. Qualities for individual bases were not recorded, and no much larger clone is one base off.

The germline V gene (reference sequence) gives CDR1 as SGHNT and CDR2 as YYREEE. V gives up 2 bases and J gives up 1 base, and the segment between their germline ends measures 12 bases. Reading from cysteine to phenylalanine, the CDR3 counts 15 amino acids. The read is trimmed to its CDR3 DNA, 45 bases read in frame from base 1. The TCR comes from an adult in good health. The chain is encoded by TRBV5-4 joined to TRBJ2-5; possibly the D gene is TRBD2, per 7 matching bases. This specimen consisted of peripheral blood, obtained on day 0 of AZD1222 vaccination. The CDR3 is CASSFGAGAQETQYF. The DNA reads as follows: TGTGCCAGCAGCTTCGGGGCGGGGGCCCAAGAGACCCAGTACTTC.